A selection of T cell receptor beta chains follows, all from one sample in a study of cytomegalovirus exposure and HLA in healthy donors. Clones were read by immunoSEQ multiplex PCR, and TCRdb kept only the in-frame ones, dropping some. Of 180,000 or so clones in the sample, about 62% were seen once. Sequenced: PBMCs. Every receptor here comes from a man aged 40-50 years in good health and CMV-seronegative. The CDR3 runs from the conserved cysteine through the conserved F or W. The order of the fields is D gene, clone size, J gene, V gene, CDR3 DNA, CDR3 protein. D genes are given only for firm matches. Size is omitted from some rows. Given values are once, few, many or a class for expanded clones.

TRBD2 | few | TRBJ2-1 | TRBV19 | TGTGCCAGTAGTAGCGGGGGGGGTGATGAGCAGTTCTTC | CASSSGGGDEQFF
- | - | TRBJ2-7 | TRBV11-1 | TGTGCCAGCAGTCATACAGGACCCTCCTACGAGCAGTACTTC | CASSHTGPSYEQYF
- | - | TRBJ2-5 | TRBV4-1 | TGCGCCAGCAGCCAAATGGAGGGACGGTCCTGGGAGACCCAGTACTTC | CASSQMEGRSWETQYF
- | - | TRBJ2-7 | TRBV9 | TGTGCCAGCAGCGTAGCTGGAGTGACGGGGGAGCAGTACTTC | CASSVAGVTGEQYF
TRBD2 | - | TRBJ2-1 | TRBV6-4 | TGTGCCAGCAGTGAATTTCTAGCGGCCCTGGGGGATGAGCAGTTCTTC | CASSEFLAALGDEQFF
- | - | TRBJ2-2 | TRBV29-1 | TGCAGCGTTGAAGGCAGGGAGAACACCGGGGAGCTGTTTTTT | CSVEGRENTGELFF
TRBD2 | - | TRBJ2-3 | TRBV5-6 | TGTGCCAGCAGCTTGGGAGCAGCGGGAAACACAGATACGCAGTATTTT | CASSLGAAGNTDTQYF
TRBD2 | - | TRBJ2-2 | TRBV2 | TGTGCCAGCATCCGTCGCGGGAGAGACACCGGGGAGCTGTTTTTT | CASIRRGRDTGELFF
- | - | TRBJ1-5 | TRBV5-4 | TGTGCCAGCAGTCCCACAGGGTATAGCAATCAGCCCCAGCATTTT | CASSPTGYSNQPQHF
- | - | TRBJ2-2 | TRBV30 | TGTGCCTGGAGTGAGGGGGTTTATACCGGGGAGCTGTTTTTT | CAWSEGVYTGELFF
TRBD2 | - | TRBJ2-7 | TRBV5-1 | TGCGCCAGCAGCTCCACAAGAGGACTAGCCTACGAGCAGTACTTC | CASSSTRGLAYEQYF
- | - | TRBJ2-5 | TRBV4-2 | TGTGCCAGCAGCCTCAGTACGGGGACTCAAGGGGAGCAGTACTTC | CASSLSTGTQGEQYF
TRBD1 | few | TRBJ1-4 | TRBV10-3 | TGTGCCATCAGTGCCAGGGGGGAGGAGGAAAAACTGTTTTTT | CAISARGEEEKLFF
TRBD1 | - | TRBJ1-1 | TRBV6-5 | TGTGCCAGCACGGACAGGGGGCGCCTAACAGGTGAAGCTTTCTTT | CASTDRGRLTGEAFF
TRBD1 | - | TRBJ1-6 | TRBV9 | TGTGCCAGCAGCGGCCGGGACAGGGCGTCCTCCTATAATTCACCCCTCCACTTT | CASSGRDRASSYNSPLHF
- | few | TRBJ1-5 | TRBV30 | TGTGCCTGGAGCCCGAGACTGGAGCAGCCCCAGCATTTT | CAWSPRLEQPQHF
- | - | TRBJ2-7 | TRBV7-2 | TGTGCCAGCAGCATCCCGGGGGCGGGAGAGAAAGAGCAGTACTTC | CASSIPGAGEKEQYF
TRBD1 | - | TRBJ2-7 | TRBV7-6 | TGTGCCAGCAGCTCCCGGACAGGGGGAGGAGAGCAGTACTTC | CASSSRTGGGEQYF
TRBD1 | - | TRBJ2-3 | TRBV11-1 | TGTGCCAGCAGCTACGGGACAGGGAGGGATACGCAGTATTTT | CASSYGTGRDTQYF
TRBD1 | - | TRBJ1-1 | TRBV9 | TGTGCCAGCAGCGCACAGGGGATCACTGAAGCTTTCTTT | CASSAQGITEAFF
- | - | TRBJ1-2 | TRBV6-1 | TGTGCCAGCAGTGAAGGAGATAGCTTCTATGGCTACACCTTC | CASSEGDSFYGYTF
- | - | TRBJ1-2 | TRBV19 | TGTGCCAGTAGTAGTCTACGAGGCCGCGACTACACCTTC | CASSSLRGRDYTF
TRBD2 | - | TRBJ2-5 | TRBV11-2 | TGTGCCAGCAGCCCCGGACTAGCGGGGGAACAACAAGAGACCCAGTACTTC | CASSPGLAGEQQETQYF
TRBD1 | - | TRBJ1-4 | TRBV5-5 | TGTGCCAGCAGCTTACAACAGGGGGCTAATGAAAAACTGTTTTTT | CASSLQQGANEKLFF
TRBD2 | - | TRBJ2-3 | TRBV18 | TGTGCCAGCTCACAAGGACTAGCGGCGACAGATACGCAGTATTTT | CASSQGLAATDTQYF
TRBD2 | - | TRBJ2-2 | TRBV7-2 | TGTGCCAGCAGCCGACTAGCGGGGGGGAGAACCGGGGAGCTGTTTTTT | CASSRLAGGRTGELFF
TRBD1 | - | TRBJ2-7 | TRBV7-8 | TGTGCCAGCAGCTTAGAGACAGGGGGCTTGAACGAGCAGTACTTC | CASSLETGGLNEQYF
- | once | TRBJ1-1 | TRBV4-1 | TGCGCCAGCAGCCAACCCAGGGTGACCGAAGCTTTCTTT | CASSQPRVTEAFF
TRBD1 | - | TRBJ2-6 | TRBV4-2 | TGTGCCAGCAGCCGAAAACTGACAGGGAAGGGGACTGGGGCCAACGTCCTGACTTTC | CASSRKLTGKGTGANVLTF
TRBD2 | few | TRBJ2-2 | TRBV5-6 | TGTGCCAGCAGCCAGACTAGCGGGGGGCCCCAGACGAACACCGGGGAGCTGTTTTTT | CASSQTSGGPQTNTGELFF
TRBD2 | - | TRBJ2-7 | TRBV7-6 | TGTGCCAGCAGCGAGGGACTAGCGCGCTACGAGCAGTACTTC | CASSEGLARYEQYF
- | - | TRBJ2-1 | TRBV7-8 | TGTGCCAGCAGCTCCCAGACAGGACCTACTGAGCAGTTCTTC | CASSSQTGPTEQFF
- | - | TRBJ1-6 | TRBV5-6 | TGTGCCAGCAGCTTGGAACGCAGGGTTACCTCACCCCTCCACTTT | CASSLERRVTSPLHF
- | - | TRBJ1-1 | TRBV5-6 | TGTGCCAGCAGCTTGGGGGGAGGGAACACTGAAGCTTTCTTT | CASSLGGGNTEAFF
- | - | TRBJ2-1 | TRBV27 | TGTGCCAGCAGTCGACAGCCTACCTACAATGAGCAGTTCTTC | CASSRQPTYNEQFF